Below are 17 T cell receptor beta chains sequenced from a single sample in a study of radiotherapy plus CTLA-4 blockade in lung cancer (dated by TCRdb to 2017 to 2018). Receptor libraries were prepared by the immunoSEQ multiplex PCR assay. TCRdb retrieved this table from immuneACCESS and kept in-frame rearrangements only. Not all clones are present; in checked studies, unresolved V genes account for under half, and no reason is known for the remainder. A total of over 75,000 clones appear in this sample, around 83% of them only once. Jointly, the top ten make up 0.75% to 0.95% of the sample. The specimen was peripheral blood, collected from a patient treated with radiotherapy plus ipilimumab. The source of these receptors is a human donor with non-small cell lung cancer who had stable disease on radiotherapy plus ipilimumab.

The V call is TRBV19, the J call TRBJ2-2; a weak D match, TRBD1 (6 bases). The CDR3 has 16 amino acids. V was shortened by 5 bases and J by 0 bases, with 13 bases between the two germline ends. Germline CDR1 LNHDA, CDR2 SQIVND (reference sequence). CDR3 amino acids: CASSPRGHANTGELFF. CDR3 coding DNA: TGTGCCAGTAGTCCCCGGGGACACGCGAACACCGGGGAGCTGTTTTTT. The full variable domain, with the rest looked up from reference TRBV19 and TRBJ2-2, is DGGITQSPKYLFRKEGQNVTLSCEQNLNHDAMYWYRQDPGQGLRLIYYSQIVNDFQKGDIAEGYSVSREKKESFPLTVTSAQKNPTAFYLCASSPRGHANTGELFFGEGSRLTVL.

The rearrangement uses TRBV4-2 and TRBJ1-1; TRBD1 might be the D (6 bases). CDR1 is LGHNA, CDR2 YNFKEQ, per germline. Trimming left V 0 bases short and J 5 bases short, with 16 bases between. The CDR3 spans 16 residues. The CDR3 loop is CASSQEDEGGRTEAFF. The CDR3 DNA reads as TGTGCCAGCAGCCAAGAGGACGAGGGGGGGAGGACTGAAGCTTTCTTT.

This clone was found a few times. Other DNA sequences in this specimen translate into the identical CDR3. The genes are TRBV18 and TRBJ2-5; no firm D call. From germline, CDR1 is KGHSH and CDR2 LQKENI. V was trimmed by 0 bases and J by 5 bases, leaving 4 bases between them. The CDR3 runs to 12 residues. The CDR3, as DNA: TGTGCCAGCTCACCACCGGAGGAGACCCAGTACTTC. This translates into CASSPPEETQYF.

This clone showed up just a few times. The rearrangement uses TRBV6-6 and TRBJ1-6, with 9 bases lining up with TRBD1. V gave up 7 bases and J gave up 9 bases; unmatched junction bases: 10. Germline V lookup: CDR1 MNHNY, CDR2 SVGAGI (reference sequence). The CDR3 covers 15 residues. The DNA for the CDR3 is TGTGCCAGCACTCCCACAGGGGGCGCCGGTTCACCCCTCCACTTT. Translating it yields CASTPTGGAGSPLHF.

J is TRBJ2-7 and V is TRBV30; D is undetermined. V gave up 3 bases and J gave up 2 bases, with 11 bases separating them. The CDR3 consists of 13 residues. The germline CDR1 and CDR2 sequences are GTSNPN and SVGIG (reference sequence). CDR3 nucleotides: TGTGCCTGGAGGGGTCCCCCGACCTACGAGCAGTACTTC. It codes for CAWRGPPTYEQYF.

This clone was recorded once. The chain recombines TRBV10-3 with TRBJ1-1, with D maybe TRBD1 (6 bases). The V end lost 8 bases, the J end lost 2 bases, and 9 bases lay between the germline ends. This CDR3 has 12 amino acids. Per the germline V gene, CDR1 is ENHRY and CDR2 is SYGVKD. CDR3 DNA: TGTGCCATCGGGACACATAACACTGAAGCTTTCTTT. Translating it yields CAIGTHNTEAFF.

The genes are TRBV5-1 and TRBJ2-2; TRBD1 might be the D (6 bases). The V gene lost 0 bases and the J gene lost 2 bases, with 8 bases spanning the gap. CDR3 length: 15 residues. In germline, CDR1 is SGHRS, CDR2 YFSETQ. The CDR3 bases are TGCGCCAGCAGCTTGGTCAGGGGAAACACCGGGGAGCTGTTTTTT. This gives the protein CASSLVRGNTGELFF.

The CDR3 spells CASRGTAGGGYTF. Written as DNA, the CDR3 is TGTGCCAGCAGGGGGACAGCTGGCGGTGGCTACACCTTC. The V gene is TRBV2, the J gene TRBJ1-2; 7 nucleotides line up with TRBD1. Germline V gives CDR1 SNHLY, CDR2 FYNNEI. The CDR3 consists of 13 residues. V lost 6 bases and J lost 7; bases outside the gene matches: 8. Full variable domain (outside the CDR3, taken from reference TRBV2 and TRBJ1-2): EPEVTQTPSHQVTQMGQEVILRCVPISNHLYFYWYRQILGQKVEFLVSFYNNEISEKSEIFDDQFSVERPDGSNFTLKIRSTKLEDSAMYFCASRGTAGGGYTFGSGTRLTVV.

V usage is TRBV7-2 and J usage is TRBJ2-2; 12 bases are a match to TRBD2. The CDR3 extends over 16 amino acids. V trimming: 0 bases; J trimming: 9 bases; junction bases outside the gene matches: 5. The germline V gene has CDR1 SGHTA and CDR2 FQGNSA. CDR3 in DNA: TGTGCCAGCAGCTTAGCGGGACTAGCGGGTCTCCGGGAGCTGTTTTTT. This gives the protein CASSLAGLAGLRELFF. Supplemented by reference TRBV7-2 and TRBJ2-2, the full variable domain reads GAGVSQSPSNKVTEKGKDVELRCDPISGHTALYWYRQSLGQGLEFLIYFQGNSAPDKSGLPSDRFSAERTGGSVSTLTIQRTQQEDSAVYLCASSLAGLAGLRELFFGEGSRLTVL.

This clone was counted once. The V gene is TRBV18, the J gene TRBJ1-5, with D maybe TRBD1 (6 bases). The CDR3 is 18 amino acids. The germline V and J ends were trimmed by 3 bases and 0 bases, with 18 bases remaining between them. Germline lookup yields CDR1 KGHSH and CDR2 LQKENI. The CDR3 is CASSPTEQGLNSNQPQHF. CDR3 DNA sequence: TGTGCCAGCTCACCGACGGAACAGGGATTAAATAGCAATCAGCCCCAGCATTTT.

The genes are TRBV6-4 and TRBJ1-2; D possibly corresponds to TRBD1 (5 bases). Germline V gives CDR1 MRHNA, CDR2 SNTAGT. The CDR3 contains 14 residues. V lost 5 bases, J lost 2 bases, and 12 bases lay in between. CDR3 DNA: TGTGCCAGCAGTCCTGCGGGGACCAACTATGGCTACACCTTC. Protein product: CASSPAGTNYGYTF.

This clone appeared once. Here the CDR3 DNA reads TGTGCCAGCAGTTTAGAGGGGGGCAGCCTCAACACTGAAGCTTTCTTT. It yields the protein CASSLEGGSLNTEAFF. The V gene is TRBV28, the J gene TRBJ1-1, with D perhaps matching TRBD1 (6 bases). CDR1 and CDR2 (germline): MDHEN, SYDVKM. Trimming shortened V by 2 bases and J by 2 bases, and 15 bases separated the two germline ends. The CDR3 runs to 16 residues. The full variable domain, completed using reference TRBV28 and TRBJ1-1, is DVKVTQSSRYLVKRTGEKVFLECVQDMDHENMFWYRQDPGLGLRLIYFSYDVKMKEKGDIPEGYSVSREKKERFSLILESASTNQTSMYLCASSLEGGSLNTEAFFGQGTRLTVV.

The rearrangement links TRBV19 to TRBJ1-2; 7 nucleotides line up with TRBD1. The CDR3 spans 15 residues. The germline V gene encodes CDR1 LNHDA and CDR2 SQIVND (reference sequence). V dropped 4 bases and J dropped 5; count of bases not matched to a gene: 10. The DNA of the CDR3 is TGTGCCAGTAGTACCAATGAGGGGGCGCGTTATGGCTACACCTTC. Residues: CASSTNEGARYGYTF.

This chain uses TRBV27 with TRBJ1-2; D may be TRBD1 (6 bases). CDR3 size: 13 residues. Per the germline V gene, CDR1 is MNHEY and CDR2 is SMNVEV (reference sequence). Trimming cost V 5 bases and J 4 bases, with 11 bases left between them. As DNA, the CDR3 is TGTGCCAGCAGTGGGGGGCAGGTCTATGGCTACACCTTC. This codes for CASSGGQVYGYTF.

The rearrangement uses TRBV9 and TRBJ2-1; 10 bases line up with TRBD2. The germline gives CDR1 SGDLS, CDR2 YYNGEE. CDR3 length: 15 residues. The V and J ends lost 4 bases and 6 bases, in that order; junction bases with no gene match: 7. CDR3 residues: CASSFTSGVSNEQFF. CDR3 bases: TGTGCCAGCAGCTTTACTAGCGGGGTATCCAATGAGCAGTTCTTC.

V gene TRBV4-1 combines with J gene TRBJ2-4; perhaps TRBD2 as D (7 bases). Germline V CDR1 and CDR2: MGHRA, YSYEKL. V lost 0 bases, J lost 0 bases, and 12 bases lay in between. CDR3 length equals 17 residues. This CDR3 is CASSQDNGGAAKNIQYF. In nucleotides, the CDR3 is TGCGCCAGCAGCCAAGATAATGGGGGGGCAGCCAAAAACATTCAGTACTTC.

The chain couples TRBV7-9 to TRBJ1-2; TRBD1 is a possible D gene (6 bases). V gave up 7 bases and J gave up 7 bases, with 19 bases separating them. The length of the CDR3 is 14 residues. The germline V gene has CDR1 SEHNR and CDR2 FQNEAQ (reference sequence). CDR3 bases: TGTGCCAGCACCCCGACGGCTATGGGGGCTGGCTACACCTTC. This gives the protein CASTPTAMGAGYTF.